This T cell receptor (beta chain) comes out of a study of cytomegalovirus exposure and HLA in healthy donors. The study, taken as a whole, reports: Using a false discovery rate of 0.05, a later analysis showed that 16,951 TCR beta sequences were associated with HLA alleles.

This clone was picked up a small number of times. As yet, its antigen is unknown. One end of the junction varies from germline; a read error may be responsible. Germline loops: CDR1 MDHEN, CDR2 SYDVKM. This CDR3 spans 15 amino acids. Researchers ran the PCR with 60 Vbeta and 13 Jbeta primers. The data were produced by immunoSEQ multiplex PCR, yet TCRdb's version contains in-frame clones alone and is incomplete. The sample lists about 150,000 clones, around 70% occurring once. The genes are TRBV28 and TRBJ1-5, with D perhaps TRBD1 (6 bases). Source material: PBMCs. This receptor was obtained from a man aged 25-45 years in good health and CMV-seronegative. The CDR3 DNA follows: TGTGCCAGCAGCTACGGAACAGGGTTCTATCAGCCCCAGAATTTT. This translates into CASSYGTGFYQPQNF.